This entry features one T cell receptor (beta chain) sequence. The antigen is undetermined. The record originates from a study of immune cell composition in non-small cell lung cancer. This CDR3 has 14 amino acids. Germline CDR1 and CDR2: LNHDA and SQIVND (reference sequence). V lost 2 bases to trimming and J lost 5 bases; unmatched junction nucleotides: 5. Clones were sequenced by immunoSEQ multiplex PCR, and TCRdb holds only the in-frame ones, with some missing. The repertoire holds 15,000 or so clones, with 81% as singletons. General study findings and limits: Squamous lung tumours showed higher top 10 clone scores and clonality than adenocarcinomas. Tumour TCR-beta clonality was not significantly tied to smoking pack-years. Shared sequences between tumour-reactive and dominant in vivo clones were not proven.

The sequenced material came from lung tumor tissue. The receptor was derived from a human donor with non-small cell lung cancer. The chain joins TRBV19 to TRBJ2-5; 7 nucleotides match TRBD2. For the CDR3, the DNA is TGTGCCAGTAGTATAACGGGAGGAGGGGAGACCCAGTACTTC. Translated: CASSITGGGETQYF.